This TCR beta chain was sequenced during a study of T cells in Graves' hyperthyroidism and ophthalmopathy. Study as a whole: Peripheral blood samples were taken at initial diagnosis, prior to any treatment.

Study results and limitations: Ophthalmopathy could be told apart from stable hyperthyroidism with a 13 V-J model.

This clonotype was detected once. Its antigen is still unknown. The patients, who ranged from 18 to 65 in age, presented with newly diagnosed hyperthyroidism lasting under 2 months. A sample of blood taken at first hyperthyroidism diagnosis preceded any ophthalmopathy symptoms. TCR beta CDR3 region amplification was performed from RNA transcripts. When the TCR CDR3 underwent first-round RT-PCR, the HTBI primer set was used. From the multiplex PCR reads, TCRdb called clonotypes with MiXCR, one entry per CDR3 protein. The sample contains 300,000 to 450,000 distinct CDR3 sequences, roughly 15% of which appear only once. The sequence was collected from a woman aged 25 to 39 with Graves' hyperthyroidism that later progressed to Graves' ophthalmopathy. The sample consisted of blood.

CDR3 in DNA: TGCAGTGCTAGCGCTGGACAGGGGGCGCTTAACTATGGCTACACCTTC. Amino acids: CSASAGQGALNYGYTF. J is TRBJ1-2 and V is TRBV20-1, with 11 bases identical to TRBD1. The V and J ends lost 3 bases and 1 base, in that order; junction bases with no gene match: 7. Per germline, CDR1 DFQATT and CDR2 SNEGSKA (reference sequence). The CDR3 runs 16 residues.